This T cell receptor (beta chain) was sequenced in a study of shared clonotypes between healthy human individuals. On the study more broadly: The study drew on a couple of women and a few men aged 18 to 49 as donors.

Adult Caucasians living in Nashville, Tennessee made up all of the donors. The CDR3 runs 14 residues. Germline-derived CDR1 and CDR2 are SGHRS and YFSETQ. Trimming cost V 1 base and J 6 bases; bases outside gene matches: 4. The repertoire was sequenced with immunoSEQ multiplex PCR; TCRdb's copy has only in-frame clones and lacks some. There are about 100,000 clones in the sample; around 43% occur only once, and over 13% lies in the top ten. The clonotype was recovered from a woman in her thirties or forties in good health. Some clones in this sample may be carry-over from other donors' samples. V is TRBV5-1 and J is TRBJ2-1; 7 bases fit TRBD1. The material sequenced was PBMCs. The CDR3 loop is CASSLNRGPNEQFF. As DNA, the CDR3 is TGCGCCAGCAGCTTGAACAGGGGCCCCAATGAGCAGTTCTTC.